Each of the 24 T cell receptor beta chains below was sequenced from the same sample in a study of CD8+ T cells in alopecia areata. Reverse transcription of extracted RNA yielded cDNA, which provided the sequencing template. TCRdb keeps only in-frame clones here, not all; method: immunoSEQ multiplex PCR. Here the sample spans under 130,000 clones, around 60% being singletons. The sample taken for sequencing was CD4+ T cells sorted from blood. The receptors stem from a human donor in good health.

Comment on this clone: In the same sample, other DNA sequences code for this CDR3. V is TRBV30 and J is TRBJ2-7; D gene ambiguous. V was pared by 0 bases and J by 3 bases, with 6 bases between. The CDR3 runs to 12 residues. CDR1 and CDR2 (germline): GTSNPN, SVGIG (reference sequence). The CDR3 loop reads CAWSVLGYEQYF. The CDR3 bases are TGTGCCTGGAGTGTATTGGGCTACGAGCAGTACTTC. The full variable domain, rest sourced from reference TRBV30 and TRBJ2-7, is SQTIHQWPATLVQPVGSPLSLECTVEGTSNPNLYWYRQAAGRGLQLLFYSVGIGQISSEVPQNLSASRPQDRQFILSSKKLLLSDSGFYLCAWSVLGYEQYFGPGTRLTVT.

This clone was detected only a few times. V and J are TRBV27 and TRBJ1-5; a possible D gene is TRBD1 (5 bases). The CDR3 consists of 14 residues. Per the germline V gene, CDR1 is MNHEY and CDR2 is SMNVEV (reference sequence). V dropped 5 bases and J dropped 10 bases, with 18 bases sitting between them. The CDR3 protein is CASSPGDGLLPQHF. Written as DNA, the CDR3 is TGTGCCAGCAGTCCGGGGGACGGTCTACTACCCCAGCATTTT.

This chain connects TRBV4-2 to TRBJ1-1; perhaps TRBD1 as D (5 bases). The germline gives CDR1 LGHNA, CDR2 YNFKEQ. V dropped 2 bases and J dropped 4 bases, with 14 bases sitting between them. This CDR3 has 15 amino acids. The CDR3 nucleotides are TGTGCCAGCAGCCAATTAGGGACTTCTATCACTGAAGCTTTCTTT. Translation gives CASSQLGTSITEAFF.

This chain connects TRBV29-1 to TRBJ1-1; D gene unclear. Looked up from germline, CDR1 is SQVTM and CDR2 is ANQGSEA. The CDR3 is 10 amino acids. V lost 0 bases and J lost 9, with 5 bases in between. In DNA form, the CDR3 reads TGCAGCGTTGAAGAGTACCAAGCTTTCTTT. Translating it yields CSVEEYQAFF. The full variable domain, in which reference TRBV29-1 and TRBJ1-1 provide the parts outside the CDR3, is SAVISQKPSRDICQRGTSLTIQCQVDSQVTMMFWYRQQPGQSLTLIATANQGSEATYESGFVIDKFPISRPNLTFSTLTVSNMSPEDSSIYLCSVEEYQAFFGQGTRLTVV.

This clone has a single count. The rearrangement joins TRBV9 to TRBJ2-6, with D perhaps matching TRBD1 (6 bases). The CDR3 spans 17 residues. CDR1 is SGDLS, CDR2 YYNGEE, per germline. V lost 0 bases, J lost 1 base, and 11 bases lay in between. The CDR3 loop reads CASSVGQQGSGANVLTF. In DNA, the CDR3 is TGTGCCAGCAGCGTAGGCCAACAGGGATCTGGGGCCAACGTCCTGACTTTC.

This sequence joins TRBV6-5 and TRBJ2-1; 8 bases line up with TRBD1. This CDR3 has 12 residues. CDR1 is MNHEY, CDR2 SVGAGI, per germline. J gave up 12 bases and V 5 bases, and 6 bases lay outside the gene matches. The CDR3 DNA reads TGTGCCAGCAGTGCGCGACAGGGGACGCAGTTCTTC. Protein: CASSARQGTQFF.

The V and J genes are TRBV18 and TRBJ2-6, with D possibly being TRBD1 or TRBD2 (6 bases each). The CDR3 contains 16 residues. Germline V gives CDR1 KGHSH, CDR2 LQKENI. The ends were cut back, 3 bases at V and 3 bases at J, with 12 bases in the middle. CDR3 amino acids: CASSPIGGFGANVLTF. DNA of the CDR3: TGTGCCAGCTCACCGATCGGGGGCTTTGGGGCCAACGTCCTGACTTTC.

The chain links TRBV29-1 to TRBJ1-1, with D hard to call. The CDR3 covers 10 residues. Germline lookup yields CDR1 SQVTM and CDR2 ANQGSEA. With 5 bases removed from V and 1 base from J, the gap between germline ends came to 2 bases. CDR3 region: CSVQNTEAFF. The CDR3 nucleotides are TGCAGCGTTCAGAACACTGAAGCTTTCTTT.

J is TRBJ2-7 and V is TRBV7-2; 10 bases are shared with TRBD1. With V trimmed by 2 bases and J by 3 bases, 7 bases remained unmatched. This CDR3 is 16 amino acids long. CDR1 is SGHTA and CDR2 is FQGNSA in the germline V gene. The CDR3 region is CASSLQTGGGVYEQYF. The CDR3 nucleotides read TGTGCCAGCAGCTTACAGACAGGGGGCGGTGTCTACGAGCAGTACTTC.

This clone has just a few counts. The chain employs TRBV27 and TRBJ1-6; D is possibly TRBD1 (5 bases). Germline loops: CDR1 MNHEY, CDR2 SMNVEV (reference sequence). There are 13 residues in the CDR3. V lost 7 bases, J lost 13 bases, and 17 bases lay in between. The CDR3 region is CASKRLQGLPLHF. CDR3 nucleotide sequence: TGTGCCAGCAAGAGACTGCAGGGTTTGCCCCTCCACTTT.

The genes are TRBV2 and TRBJ2-1; D is ambiguous. With 2 bases removed from V and 10 bases from J, the gap between germline ends came to 9 bases. CDR1 and CDR2 from the germline V gene are SNHLY and FYNNEI. The CDR3 spans 12 residues. The CDR3: CASSEPGWEQFF. CDR3 coding DNA: TGTGCCAGCAGTGAACCGGGTTGGGAGCAGTTCTTC.

The CDR3 coding sequence is TGTGCCAGCAGTGAAAATGGAAATGGAAATTCACCCCTCCACTTT. It yields the protein CASSENGNGNSPLHF. The rearrangement joins TRBV2 to TRBJ1-6; D ambiguous. The CDR3 totals 15 residues. Trimming shortened V by 2 bases and J by 7 bases, and 12 bases separated the two germline ends. Germline V gene sequence: CDR1 SNHLY, CDR2 FYNNEI.

The gene calls are TRBV6-5 and TRBJ2-7; D may be TRBD1 (6 bases). Germline V gene data show CDR1 as MNHEY and CDR2 as SVGAGI. V was trimmed by 2 bases and J by 2 bases, leaving 10 bases between them. The CDR3 contains 14 residues. As DNA, the CDR3 is TGTGCCAGCAGTTACGGTACAGGGACCTACGAGCAGTACTTC. Amino acids: CASSYGTGTYEQYF.

The chain employs TRBV9 and TRBJ2-7, with 9 bases matching TRBD2. Germline V CDR1 and CDR2: SGDLS, YYNGEE. The CDR3 loop spans 17 amino acids. Losses at the gene ends were 0 bases for V and 4 bases for J; bases not matched to a gene: 11. The CDR3 nucleotides are TGTGCCAGCAGCGTAGGATCAAGCGGGGGGCCACCATACGAGCAGTACTTC. As protein: CASSVGSSGGPPYEQYF.

V gene TRBV27 combines with J gene TRBJ2-5; D perhaps matches TRBD2 (5 bases). This CDR3 has 16 residues. V was trimmed by 6 bases and J by 4 bases, leaving 21 bases between them. Germline CDR1 MNHEY, CDR2 SMNVEV (reference sequence). The CDR3 loop is CASSRTGLAWAETQYF. DNA of the CDR3: TGTGCCAGCAGCCGGACTGGGCTAGCTTGGGCAGAGACCCAGTACTTC.

The chain is built from TRBV30 and TRBJ1-1; 7 bases agree with TRBD1. J lost 8 bases, V lost 2 bases, and 8 bases had no gene match. The CDR3 extends over 13 amino acids. Germline V CDR1 and CDR2: GTSNPN, SVGIG (reference sequence). CDR3 sequence reads: CAWSTNRGMEAFF. The CDR3, as DNA: TGTGCCTGGAGTACGAACAGGGGAATGGAAGCTTTCTTT.

This chain connects TRBV5-1 to TRBJ1-1; TRBD1 agrees at 8 bases. Germline CDR1 is SGHRS and CDR2 is YFSETQ. CDR3 length: 17 residues. J lost 1 base, V lost 0 bases, and 8 bases had no gene match. CDR3 coding DNA: TGCGCCAGCAGCTTGGCCGGACAGGGACAGACGAACACTGAAGCTTTCTTT. As protein: CASSLAGQGQTNTEAFF.

The CDR3 DNA sequence: TGCGCCAGCAGCTTGGTCTGGGGCAGGGGAAACTACGAGCAGTACTTC. This codes for CASSLVWGRGNYEQYF. The rearrangement uses TRBV5-1 and TRBJ2-7; a possible D gene is TRBD1 (6 bases). CDR1 and CDR2 from the germline V gene are SGHRS and YFSETQ. V lost 0 bases, J lost 3 bases, and 16 bases lay in between. The CDR3 runs 16 residues.

This clone appeared a few times. The V call is TRBV29-1, the J call TRBJ2-5; D is undetermined. Germline CDR1 reads SQVTM; CDR2 reads ANQGSEA. The CDR3 spans 11 residues. Here the CDR3 reads CTFEGQETQYF. The CDR3 region has the DNA TGCACCTTTGAAGGCCAAGAGACCCAGTACTTC. The whole variable domain, filled in from reference TRBV29-1 and TRBJ2-5, reads SAVISQKPSRDICQRGTSLTIQCQVDSQVTMMFWYRQQPGQSLTLIATANQGSEATYESGFVIDKFPISRPNLTFSTLTVSNMSPEDSSIYLCTFEGQETQYFGPGTRLLVL.

In its sample, this clone was seen a few times. This specimen includes other DNA sequences encoding the same CDR3. The rearrangement links TRBV9 to TRBJ2-1; 8 bases match TRBD2. The CDR3 has 15 amino acids. Germline assignment: CDR1 SGDLS and CDR2 YYNGEE. J gave up 1 base and V 4 bases, and 4 bases lay outside the gene matches. The CDR3 region is CASSSRLASYNEQFF. The CDR3 DNA reads as TGTGCCAGCAGCTCAAGACTAGCGTCCTACAATGAGCAGTTCTTC.

This clone was observed once. The chain employs TRBV29-1 and TRBJ2-7; D assignment may be TRBD1 or TRBD2 (5 bases each). This CDR3 region has 12 residues. The ends were cut back, 4 bases at V and 0 bases at J, with 7 bases in the middle. Germline CDR1 reads SQVTM; CDR2 reads ANQGSEA. DNA for the CDR3: TGCAGCGTTGCAGGGAGCTCCTACGAGCAGTACTTC. The encoded protein is CSVAGSSYEQYF.

The chain joins TRBV4-2 to TRBJ2-7, with TRBD1 matching over 8 bases. With 0 bases clipped from V and 4 bases from J, the junction kept 5 bases outside the gene matches. This CDR3 region has 15 residues. CDR1 and CDR2 from the germline V gene are LGHNA and YNFKEQ. DNA for the CDR3: TGTGCCAGCAGCCAAGAGGACAGGGAACGTTACGAGCAGTACTTC. Translating it yields CASSQEDRERYEQYF.

The genes are TRBV15 and TRBJ1-5; no reliable D call. This CDR3 contains 17 residues. Trimming pared 1 base from V and 1 base from J, leaving 14 bases between. The germline V gene encodes CDR1 LNHNV and CDR2 YYDKDF (reference sequence). The DNA for the CDR3 is TGTGCCACCAGCAGAGTTTTGTGGGCAGACAGCAATCAGCCCCAGCATTTT. Residues: CATSRVLWADSNQPQHF.

This chain uses TRBV7-2 with TRBJ1-2; 7 bases map to TRBD1. The CDR3 is 17 amino acids. CDR1 and CDR2 from the germline V gene are SGHTA and FQGNSA. With 5 bases clipped from V and 0 bases from J, the junction kept 12 bases outside the gene matches. CDR3 in amino acids: CASSREGAVIANYGYTF. CDR3 DNA sequence: TGTGCCAGCAGCCGCGAGGGGGCCGTTATTGCTAACTATGGCTACACCTTC.